This is a list of T cell receptor beta chains from one sample in a study of blood T cells in healthy people across ages. TCRdb re-called the 5' RACE reads through MiXCR, storing one row per CDR3 protein. The sample includes around 1,000,000 distinct CDR3 sequences, around 27% of them seen just once. These data were likewise used in another study, on T cells of mothers and their children.

Sequenced material: blood. These TCRs come from a girl under 10 years old in good health. Each CDR3 is given with its conserved first and last residue. Each record gives: clone size, V gene, D gene, J gene, CDR3 length, CDR3 DNA, CDR3 protein. The D gene is left open where the match is weak. A row's size may be missing; if present it is once, few, many or a size class.

clone size: NA; V gene: TRBV27; D gene: NA; J gene: TRBJ1-2; CDR3 length: 14; CDR3 DNA: TGTGGCAGCAGTTTCCGAGGGTCAAACTATGGCTACACCTTC; CDR3 protein: CGSSFRGSNYGYTF
clone size: NA; V gene: TRBV6-5; D gene: NA; J gene: TRBJ1-2; CDR3 length: 16; CDR3 DNA: TGTGCCAGCAGTTACTGGGGTCGTGAGGTTAACTATGGCTACACCTTC; CDR3 protein: CASSYWGREVNYGYTF
clone size: NA; V gene: TRBV4-2; D gene: TRBD1; J gene: TRBJ2-5; CDR3 length: 17; CDR3 DNA: TGTGCCAGCAGCCAAGAAAAGACCAGGGGGCCGATCAGGGTGCAGTACTTC; CDR3 protein: CASSQEKTRGPIRVQYF
clone size: few; V gene: TRBV2; D gene: TRBD2; J gene: TRBJ2-1; CDR3 length: 14; CDR3 DNA: TGTGCCAGCAGGACCCGAGGGACTAAGGGCGAGCAGTTCTTC; CDR3 protein: CASRTRGTKGEQFF
clone size: few; V gene: TRBV10-3; D gene: NA; J gene: TRBJ2-5; CDR3 length: 16; CDR3 DNA: TGTGCCATCAGTGTCGTTGAAAGGGGCCCTGTGGAGACCCAGTACTTC; CDR3 protein: CAISVVERGPVETQYF
clone size: NA; V gene: TRBV12-3/TRBV12-4; D gene: NA; J gene: TRBJ1-2; CDR3 length: 11; CDR3 DNA: TGTGCCAGCAGTCAGGATTTGGCGTACGCCTTC; CDR3 protein: CASSQDLAYAF
clone size: few; V gene: TRBV7-9; D gene: NA; J gene: TRBJ1-1; CDR3 length: 13; CDR3 DNA: TGTGCCAGCAGCTTTAATCCCGTTACTGAAGCTTTCTTT; CDR3 protein: CASSFNPVTEAFF
clone size: few; V gene: TRBV5-1; D gene: NA; J gene: TRBJ2-3; CDR3 length: 14; CDR3 DNA: TGCGCCAGCAGCTTCGGCTTGGACGTGGATACGCAGTATTTT; CDR3 protein: CASSFGLDVDTQYF
clone size: NA; V gene: TRBV6-5; D gene: NA; J gene: TRBJ2-5; CDR3 length: 14; CDR3 DNA: TGTGCCAGCAGCGGAACCGCCCCACAGGCGACCCAGTACTTC; CDR3 protein: CASSGTAPQATQYF
clone size: few; V gene: TRBV5-1; D gene: NA; J gene: TRBJ1-1; CDR3 length: 15; CDR3 DNA: TGCGCCAGCAGCTTTGTAGGGCAGGTGAACACTGAAGCTTTCTTT; CDR3 protein: CASSFVGQVNTEAFF
clone size: NA; V gene: TRBV10-3; D gene: NA; J gene: TRBJ1-4; CDR3 length: 15; CDR3 DNA: TGTGCCATCAGTTCCGTGCAGGGCTCTAATGAAAAACTGTTTTTT; CDR3 protein: CAISSVQGSNEKLFF
clone size: NA; V gene: TRBV4-2; D gene: NA; J gene: TRBJ2-7; CDR3 length: 12; CDR3 DNA: TGTGCCAGCAGCCAAGCCTCAGGCGAGCAGTACTTC; CDR3 protein: CASSQASGEQYF
clone size: few; V gene: TRBV25-1; D gene: NA; J gene: TRBJ2-7; CDR3 length: 11; CDR3 DNA: TGTGCCAGCCAAGACGTCTACGAGCAGTACTTC; CDR3 protein: CASQDVYEQYF
clone size: NA; V gene: TRBV14; D gene: TRBD2; J gene: TRBJ2-7; CDR3 length: 14; CDR3 DNA: TGTGCCAGCAGCCACGCTACTAGCGGCTACGAGCAGTACTTC; CDR3 protein: CASSHATSGYEQYF
clone size: NA; V gene: TRBV28; D gene: TRBD1; J gene: TRBJ2-1; CDR3 length: 15; CDR3 DNA: TGTGCCAGCAGGACGCCCGGGACAGAGTACAATGAGCAGTTCTTC; CDR3 protein: CASRTPGTEYNEQFF
clone size: few; V gene: TRBV6-1; D gene: NA; J gene: TRBJ1-2; CDR3 length: 11; CDR3 DNA: TGTGCCAGCAGTGAAGCGTCCCTATGCCGCTTC; CDR3 protein: CASSEASLCRF
clone size: NA; V gene: TRBV2; D gene: TRBD2; J gene: TRBJ2-1; CDR3 length: 19; CDR3 DNA: TGTGCCAGCAGTCGGACTAGCGGGGGCCGACCGAGCTCCTACAATGAGCAGTTCTTC; CDR3 protein: CASSRTSGGRPSSYNEQFF
clone size: NA; V gene: TRBV24-1; D gene: NA; J gene: TRBJ2-2; CDR3 length: 14; CDR3 DNA: TGTGCCACCAGAGGAGCCTCGAACACCGGGGAGCTGTTTTTT; CDR3 protein: CATRGASNTGELFF